This T cell receptor (beta chain) appears in the sequencing data of a study of T cell clones after liver transplantation. Study background: A pre-transplant mixed lymphocyte reaction with TCRbeta sequencing defined graft-donor-reactive clones followed in post-transplant blood. Until 12-24 months post-transplant, subjects got standard immunosuppression and no induction.

Trimming stripped 6 bases from V and 4 bases from J, with 10 bases between. The CDR3 spans 12 residues. Per the germline V gene, CDR1 is MNHNS and CDR2 is SASEGT. Study-level results: A larger donor-reactive than third-party decline suggested partial antigen-specific deletion. Conclusions were preliminary, with small, heterogeneous patient groups.

Profiling relied on immunoSEQ multiplex PCR, and the TCRdb table lists in-frame clones only, not all of them. The data contain fewer than 70,000 clones, 70% to 75% of them seen just once; the ten biggest clones take up approximately 15%. Concerning this clone: Its target is unknown.

The starting material was CD4+ T cells from blood, obtained before liver transplant. This clonotype was obtained from a human donor who received a liver transplant. This chain uses TRBV6-1 with TRBJ2-7, with D possibly being TRBD1 (6 bases). CDR3 residues: CASRETGYEQYF. The CDR3 nucleotides read TGTGCCAGCAGGGAGACAGGTTACGAGCAGTACTTC.